This T cell receptor (beta chain) was identified during a study of blood T cell repertoires in COVID-19. For the study at large: Italy, Spain and the United States were the sources of the convalescent and acute COVID-19 samples. In each case, the material was cDNA or gDNA derived from T cells, B-cell-depleted T cells, or PBMCs.

Original processing notes: The assay estimated nucleated cells by amplifying reference gene primers. This table comes from immunoSEQ multiplex PCR, and its TCRdb copy is limited to in-frame clones, with some not included. The V and J calls and clone size were taken over from that table, and D and trimming were inferred from the DNA. Of approximately 150,000 clones listed, more than 75% were seen once; the top ten hold roughly 35%. With V trimmed by 5 bases and J by 4 bases, 2 bases remained unmatched. This CDR3 has 13 amino acids. From germline, CDR1 is MNHEY and CDR2 SVGEGT. The TCR was taken from a man aged 45-60 years who had recovered from COVID-19. Source material: peripheral blood. The chain carries TRBV6-2 or TRBV6-3 and TRBJ2-5, with 9 bases fitting TRBD2. The CDR3 DNA sequence: TGTGCCAGCAGTCGAGCGGGGGGAGAGACCCAGTACTTC. Translation: CASSRAGGETQYF.